A selection of T cell receptor beta chains follows, all from one sample in a study of blood T cell repertoires in COVID-19. Assay: immunoSEQ multiplex PCR; the TCRdb copy retains only in-frame clones and omits some. The table lists just over 75,000 clones, roughly 80% of them singletons. The material sequenced was peripheral blood. The receptors were sampled from a man in his 60s with active or convalescent COVID-19. CDR3s include the opening cysteine and the closing phenylalanine or tryptophan. D genes are given only for firm matches. Expanded clones get a size class; other rows say once, few or many, or leave the size out.

TRBJ1-1	TRBV18	NA	NA	CASSLNGGENTEAFF	TGTGCCAGCTCCCTAAATGGGGGCGAGAACACTGAAGCTTTCTTT
TRBJ2-1	TRBV7-2	NA	NA	CASSRTVGDNEQFF	TGTGCCAGCAGCCGGACAGTGGGGGACAATGAGCAGTTCTTC
TRBJ1-3	TRBV6-5	NA	TRBD1	CASETGTLGNTIYF	TGTGCCAGTGAGACAGGGACACTTGGAAACACCATATATTTT
TRBJ2-7	TRBV5-6	NA	TRBD1	CASSLRTGYFYEQYF	TGTGCCAGCAGCCTCCGGACAGGATATTTCTACGAGCAGTACTTC
TRBJ2-7	TRBV7-9	NA	NA	CASTPPGGIHEQYF	TGTGCCAGCACCCCTCCGGGGGGCATTCACGAGCAGTACTTC
TRBJ1-6	TRBV6-6	NA	TRBD1	CASSYGDSFSPLHF	TGTGCCAGCAGTTACGGGGACAGTTTCTCACCCCTCCACTTT
TRBJ1-2	TRBV5-1	NA	NA	CASSRTGPSGGYTF	TGCGCCAGCAGCCGAACAGGGCCCTCGGGTGGCTACACCTTC
TRBJ2-5	TRBV3-1/TRBV3-2	once	TRBD2	CASRPRGGGQETQYF	TGTGCCTCGCGCCCTCGGGGGGGCGGCCAAGAGACCCAGTACTTC
TRBJ2-6	TRBV19	NA	TRBD1	CASSIVDRGSGANVLTF	TGTGCCAGTAGTATAGTAGACAGGGGGTCTGGGGCCAACGTCCTGACTTTC
TRBJ2-3	TRBV2	few	NA	CASMVTSTDTQYF	TGTGCCAGCATGGTAACTAGCACAGATACGCAGTATTTT
TRBJ2-4	TRBV9	NA	NA	CASSPYGGKGNIQYF	TGTGCCAGCAGCCCCTATGGGGGGAAGGGGAACATTCAGTACTTC
TRBJ2-2	TRBV7-9	NA	TRBD1	CASSADRGGTGELFF	TGTGCCAGCAGCGCCGACAGGGGGGGTACCGGGGAGCTGTTTTTT
TRBJ2-3	TRBV19	NA	NA	CASSIAGRTDTQYF	TGTGCCAGTAGTATAGCAGGCAGGACAGATACGCAGTATTTT
TRBJ1-5	TRBV18	once	TRBD1	CASSPRDRSNQPQHF	TGTGCCAGCTCACCTAGGGACAGGAGCAATCAGCCCCAGCATTTT
TRBJ1-2	TRBV18	NA	NA	CASSPPDRVHYGYTF	TGTGCCAGCTCACCCCCGGACAGAGTACACTATGGCTACACCTTC
TRBJ1-5	TRBV28	NA	TRBD1	CASSVGQGNQPQHF	TGTGCCAGCAGTGTGGGACAGGGGAATCAGCCCCAGCATTTT
TRBJ1-1	TRBV6-5	NA	NA	CASSKQEPNTEAFF	TGTGCCAGCAGCAAACAGGAGCCGAACACTGAAGCTTTCTTT
TRBJ2-1	TRBV9	few	NA	CASSVDGGPHNEQFF	TGTGCCAGCAGCGTAGACGGGGGGCCCCACAATGAGCAGTTCTTC
TRBJ2-2	TRBV5-1	NA	NA	CASSLAQAANTGELFF	TGCGCCAGCAGCTTGGCGCAGGCTGCGAACACCGGGGAGCTGTTTTTT
TRBJ2-7	TRBV6-5	NA	TRBD1	CASTNYPGQSYEQYF	TGTGCCAGCACTAACTACCCGGGACAGAGCTACGAGCAGTACTTC
TRBJ1-2	TRBV6-4	NA	TRBD1	CASSETDRDYGYTF	TGTGCCAGCAGTGAAACGGACAGGGACTATGGCTACACCTTC
TRBJ2-5	TRBV6-2/TRBV6-3	NA	NA	CASSYMGGGRGETQYF	TGTGCCAGCAGTTACATGGGGGGGGGCCGTGGAGAGACCCAGTACTTC
TRBJ2-3	TRBV2	NA	NA	CASSARGGTDTQYF	TGTGCCAGCAGTGCCAGGGGGGGCACAGATACGCAGTATTTT
TRBJ1-3	TRBV5-5	NA	NA	CASSLETSGNTIYF	TGTGCCAGCAGCTTGGAGACTTCTGGAAACACCATATATTTT
TRBJ2-5	TRBV19	once	TRBD1	CASSIRDRGLETQYF	TGTGCCAGTAGTATCCGGGACAGGGGTCTGGAGACCCAGTACTTC
TRBJ1-1	TRBV5-6	NA	NA	CASSSRGGTEAFF	TGTGCCAGCAGCTCCCGAGGGGGAACTGAAGCTTTCTTT
TRBJ1-3	TRBV19	NA	NA	CASSMGGSSGNTIYF	TGTGCCAGTAGTATGGGCGGGAGCTCTGGAAACACCATATATTTT
TRBJ1-1	TRBV2	NA	TRBD1	CASNVPGQGIGPEAFF	TGTGCCAGCAACGTCCCGGGACAGGGGATAGGGCCTGAAGCTTTCTTT
TRBJ1-3	TRBV30	NA	NA	CAWSVLLRPGGNTIYF	TGTGCCTGGAGTGTACTTCTCCGCCCGGGTGGAAACACCATATATTTT
TRBJ1-2	TRBV5-6	few	NA	CASSLISAGTGYTF	TGTGCCAGCAGCTTAATTTCTGCGGGGACCGGCTACACCTTC
TRBJ2-7	TRBV6-5	few	NA	CASRVTGDSYEQYF	TGTGCCAGCAGGGTGACGGGGGACTCCTACGAGCAGTACTTC
TRBJ2-3	TRBV5-4	NA	TRBD2	CASRELAGVGDTQYF	TGTGCCAGCAGGGAACTAGCGGGGGTGGGAGATACGCAGTATTTT
TRBJ2-5	TRBV3-1/TRBV3-2	NA	TRBD2	CASSQDASGGPGEAQYF	TGTGCCAGCAGCCAGGACGCTAGCGGGGGGCCGGGTGAGGCCCAGTACTTC
TRBJ2-2	TRBV18	NA	TRBD2	CASSPVAGVNTGELFF	TGTGCCAGCTCACCTGTAGCGGGGGTAAACACCGGGGAGCTGTTTTTT